Reported below is one TCR beta chain. The table lists this clone with a few counts. Its antigen remains undetermined. Per-nucleotide qualities are absent, and no much larger clonotype sits a single base away. The sample comes from a study of beta chain features in type 1 diabetes (dated by TCRdb to 2016 to 2019). Looking at the study overall: Mean age, gender distribution, total cell number and subset yield did not differ between patients and healthy donors. The study compared TCRB repertoires of sorted circulating CD4+ T cell subsets between recently diagnosed type 1 diabetes patients and matched healthy donors. A total of under 140,000,000 sorted cells were examined across all samples, and the number of cells per subset was strongly correlated with RNA yield. Regulatory and stem cell-like memory subsets were isolated from only 8 patients and 8 healthy donors, whereas naive and central memory subsets came from all 30 or so donors.

The study at large found these results: A moderate but significant shortening of TCRB CDR3 length was observed in type 1 diabetes patients in all four CD4+ subsets. Because cDNA rather than genomic DNA was sequenced, highly expressing activated cells could have been over-represented, although no difference in activation and CD3 levels was found between groups. Because small numbers of individuals were included in the HLA sub-analyses, any influence of HLA type on TCRB rearrangement was left unresolved. Naive, central memory and regulatory TCRB repertoires appeared to be more alike among patients than among healthy donors. PCR might favor shorter templates, but patient and control samples were amplified and corrected together, so any skew would affect both groups equally. Fewer insertions and more nucleotide deletions at VDJ recombination sites were observed in patients with type 1 diabetes, implying thymic rearrangement abnormalities.

CDR1 and CDR2 (SEHNR, FQNEAQ) derive from the germline V gene (reference sequence). Cut back by 5 bases and 3 bases, the V and J ends lie 6 bases apart. The CDR3 sequence holds 12 residues, the cysteine and phenylalanine included. The sequence is cut down to CDR3 DNA, 36 bases in frame from base 1. All of the isolated RNA was reverse transcribed with the High Capacity cDNA Reverse Transcription Kit, so expressed TCRB transcripts were sequenced. Deep immunoSEQ sequencing was performed on naive, central memory and regulatory T cell samples, with an average of approximately 4 million total reads per sample. Sorted cells were lysed in RLT buffer, and RNA was extracted using DNase-treated RNeasy Micro or Mini kits according to cell number. Each cell subset was processed separately to prevent cross-contamination, with patient and healthy donor samples processed together. The immunoSEQ multiplex PCR was used to amplify TCRB sequences from cDNA, generating 87-bp fragments that spanned the CDR3 region. Sequencing of the amplicons was done on the Illumina HiSeq platform. Regarding the original processing steps: PCR bias was corrected computationally using synthetic template baselines, and reads within Hamming distance 2 were collapsed, with unmergeable singletons discarded. Reads were aligned against IMGT so that V, D and J genes, CDR3 length and insertions or deletions at six rearrangement sites could be assigned. Clonotype counts were normalized to sorted cell number within each subset before computing true diversity and Gini coefficients with the tcR R package. The overlap coefficient, calculated on TCRB nucleotide sequences, was used to quantify repertoire sharing. TCRdb took this table from immuneACCESS and kept in-frame rearrangements with V and J called. Such tables lack part of the clones; where checked against another copy, unresolved V genes explain under half of the gap, and the rest is unexplained. D and trimming were read from the DNA, whereas the V and J calls and clone size are those reported in that table. Within this sample are 300,000 or so clones, with about a tenth of them counted one time only. Clones ranked in the top ten supply about 1% of the sample.

From each donor, a single peripheral blood sample of around 120 mL on average was drawn into heparinised tubes. Naive, central memory, regulatory and stem cell-like memory CD4+ T cells were sorted on a BD FACSAria II using a panel including CD45RO, CCR7, CD25, CD127, CD95 and CD27. Purity was above 98% for every sorted population. PBMCs were isolated right away by Lymphoprep density gradient centrifugation and were stained directly, without culture. So that batch effects would be minimized, each experiment stained and sorted samples in pairs, pairing one healthy donor with one patient. The receptor chain draws on TRBV7-9 and TRBJ2-3; possibly the D gene is TRBD1, per 5 matching bases. This TCR was sampled from a man aged 25 to 40 with type 1 diabetes. The specimen sequenced was central memory CD4+ T cells from blood. Here is the DNA: TGTGCCAGCAGCCGACAGACAGATACGCAGTATTTT. Its translation is CASSRQTDTQYF.